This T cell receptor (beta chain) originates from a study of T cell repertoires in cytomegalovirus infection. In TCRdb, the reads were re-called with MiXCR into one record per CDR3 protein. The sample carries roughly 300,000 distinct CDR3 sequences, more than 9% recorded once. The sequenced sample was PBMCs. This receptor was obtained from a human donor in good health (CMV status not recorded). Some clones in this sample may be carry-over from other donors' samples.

The CDR3 DNA reads TGTGCCAGCAGCTCAACCAGGGGGGAGTACGAGCAGTACTTC. This sequence encodes CASSSTRGEYEQYF. The chain combines TRBV7-2 with TRBJ2-7; tentatively, D is TRBD1 (7 bases). Per the germline V gene, CDR1 is SGHTA and CDR2 is FQGNSA. This CDR3 contains 14 residues. The V end lost 4 bases, the J end lost 4 bases, and 14 bases lay between the germline ends.